Presented here are 20 T cell receptor beta chains from one specimen sequenced in a study of sequential checkpoint blockade in melanoma. Specified treatment: randomized to nivolumab then ipilimumab (arm A) or the reverse (arm B). Sequencing was performed with immunoSEQ multiplex PCR; in TCRdb, only in-frame clones are kept and a portion is missing. The profile shows roughly 30,000 clones, 75% to 85% of them singletons. This specimen was CD8+ T cells sorted from blood (inferred from file names), taken from a patient given nivolumab and ipilimumab in sequence. These receptors were taken from a human donor with melanoma.

The chain employs TRBV19 and TRBJ2-3; D perhaps matches TRBD1 (6 bases). The germline gives CDR1 LNHDA, CDR2 SQIVND (reference sequence). Trimming shortened V by 4 bases and J by 0 bases, and 11 bases separated the two germline ends. The CDR3 contains 15 residues. The CDR3 sequence: CASSRDTSSTDTQYF. The CDR3, as DNA: TGTGCCAGTAGTAGGGACACGTCTAGCACAGATACGCAGTATTTT.

The rearrangement links TRBV7-9 to TRBJ2-2, with 8 bases matching TRBD2. Trimming removed 4 bases from V and 6 bases from J; junction bases left unmatched: 10. The germline V gene encodes CDR1 SEHNR and CDR2 FQNEAQ (reference sequence). The length of the CDR3 is 16 residues. DNA for the CDR3: TGTGCCAGCAGCTCCTCCCCTAGCGGGCGGGCCGGGGAGCTGTTTTTT. This gives the protein CASSSSPSGRAGELFF.

The chain is built from TRBV19 and TRBJ2-7; TRBD1 agrees at 8 bases. The CDR3 is made up of 16 amino acids. Germline loops: CDR1 LNHDA, CDR2 SQIVND (reference sequence). V trimming: 2 bases; J trimming: 4 bases; junction bases outside the gene matches: 10. DNA of the CDR3: TGTGCCAGTAGTATAACCGCTTGGACAGGGAGGTACGAGCAGTACTTC. This translates into CASSITAWTGRYEQYF.

The gene calls are TRBV28 and TRBJ2-7; 10 bases are a match to TRBD2. CDR1 and CDR2 (germline): MDHEN, SYDVKM. V lost 5 bases to trimming and J lost 2 bases; unmatched junction nucleotides: 3. This CDR3 contains 14 residues. The CDR3 sequence: CASSPGLAAYEQYF. The CDR3 DNA reads as TGTGCCAGCAGTCCCGGACTAGCGGCCTACGAGCAGTACTTC.

In its sample, this clone was seen once. At one of its ends the junction is not consistent with the germline gene, which may arise from a read error. This chain links TRBV27 with TRBJ1-2; no clear D. Germline V gene data show CDR1 as MNHEY and CDR2 as SMNVEV (reference sequence). The CDR3 runs to 14 residues. The CDR3 nucleotides read TGTGCCAGCAGTCCCGTCGATACGAACTATGGCTGCACCTTC. Translation: CASSPVDTNYGCTF.

This clone was detected only a few times. The sample carries other DNA sequences with the same CDR3. The chain uses TRBV4-1 and TRBJ2-7; D might be TRBD1 (5 bases). V lost 1 base to trimming and J lost 3 bases, with 13 bases between them. CDR1 is MGHRA and CDR2 is YSYEKL in the germline V gene. This CDR3 comprises 15 residues. The CDR3 loop is CASSQASQGGYEQYF. Written as DNA, the CDR3 is TGCGCCAGCAGCCAAGCGTCGCAGGGCGGCTACGAGCAGTACTTC.

The V gene is TRBV7-9, the J gene TRBJ1-1; 7 bases map to TRBD1. The germline V gene has CDR1 SEHNR and CDR2 FQNEAQ (reference sequence). J gave up 1 base and V 5 bases, and 10 bases lay outside the gene matches. The CDR3 loop spans 16 amino acids. The CDR3 nucleotides are TGTGCCAGCAGCCTGAGGGGGCAGGGCGCGAACACTGAAGCTTTCTTT. As protein: CASSLRGQGANTEAFF.

CDR3 DNA: TGTGCCAGCAGCCTCGACAGCTCCTATAATTCACCCCTCCACTTT. Protein sequence: CASSLDSSYNSPLHF. The genes are TRBV6-5 and TRBJ1-6, with a possible D match to TRBD1 (5 bases). The CDR3 has 15 amino acids. Trimming removed 6 bases at V and 0 bases at J, with 9 bases between. The germline gives CDR1 MNHEY, CDR2 SVGAGI.

The chain links TRBV10-3 to TRBJ2-5; a possible D gene is TRBD2 (5 bases). The better agreement between TRBJ2-7 and the DNA end casts doubt on the J call. Germline CDR1 ENHRY, CDR2 SYGVKD. The CDR3 sequence is 12 residues long. CDR3 bases: TGTGCCACCAAGGGAGTCTCCTACGAGCAGTACTTC. Protein product: CATKGVSYEQYF.

The V and J genes are TRBV15 and TRBJ2-7, with D unresolved. Trimming shortened V by 0 bases and J by 7 bases, and 7 bases separated the two germline ends. The germline V gene has CDR1 LNHNV and CDR2 YYDKDF (reference sequence). This CDR3 contains 12 residues. CDR3 loop: CATSRDLEEQYF. The CDR3 DNA reads TGTGCCACCAGCAGAGATCTCGAGGAGCAGTACTTC.

The rearrangement uses TRBV6-1 and TRBJ2-5, with 10 bases matching TRBD1. The CDR3 sequence is 15 residues long. V trimming: 5 bases; J trimming: 2 bases; junction bases outside the gene matches: 5. The germline V gene encodes CDR1 MNHNS and CDR2 SASEGT. This CDR3 reads CASSQDRGWQETQYF. The CDR3 DNA reads as TGTGCCAGCAGTCAGGACAGGGGGTGGCAAGAGACCCAGTACTTC.

The chain couples TRBV2 to TRBJ1-5, with unresolved D. V shed 6 bases and J shed 1 base, with 7 bases lying between them. This CDR3 is 13 amino acids long. Germline V gives CDR1 SNHLY, CDR2 FYNNEI. The CDR3 DNA follows: TGTGCCAGCAGAAGAGGGAGCAATCAGCCCCAGCATTTT. It encodes CASRRGSNQPQHF.

V usage is TRBV29-1 and J usage is TRBJ2-5; D is perhaps TRBD1 (5 bases). The DNA end is a closer match to TRBJ2-7, so the J assignment may be wrong. Germline-derived CDR1 and CDR2 are SQVTM and ANQGSEA. CDR3 size: 13 residues. The CDR3 sequence is CSAGAEERVEQYF. CDR3 in DNA: TGCAGCGCTGGGGCCGAGGAGCGTGTCGAGCAGTACTTC.

The chain joins TRBV4-1 to TRBJ2-1, with 9 bases lining up with TRBD2. Germline CDR1 is MGHRA and CDR2 is YSYEKL. Unmatched junction bases numbered 6, after V lost 2 bases and J lost 7 bases. This CDR3 is built from 15 residues. CDR3 region: CASSQSPGLANEQFF. DNA of the CDR3: TGCGCCAGCAGCCAATCCCCGGGACTAGCAAATGAGCAGTTCTTC.

The chain combines TRBV5-6 with TRBJ2-1; 13 bases line up with TRBD2. The CDR3 length is 14 residues. Per the germline V gene, CDR1 is SGHDT and CDR2 is YYEEEE. The V gene end was trimmed by 7 bases and the J gene end by 4 bases; junction bases not matched to a gene: 2. The CDR3 reads CASRTSGGYNEQFF. CDR3 nucleotide sequence: TGTGCCAGCCGGACTAGCGGGGGTTACAATGAGCAGTTCTTC.

This chain uses TRBV7-9 with TRBJ1-6, with D unclear. V was clipped by 5 bases and J by 0 bases, with 11 bases between them. The CDR3 covers 16 residues. From germline, CDR1 is SEHNR and CDR2 FQNEAQ (reference sequence). CDR3 protein: CASSLYGSSYNSPLHF. CDR3 DNA sequence: TGTGCCAGCAGCCTCTACGGGAGCTCCTATAATTCACCCCTCCACTTT.

This clone came up once. The CDR3 nucleotides read TGCGCCAGCAGCCAGGGGAGAAGCAACGAGCAGTACTTC. Its protein is CASSQGRSNEQYF. This rearrangement joins TRBV4-3 to TRBJ2-7, with D perhaps TRBD2 (5 bases). CDR1 and CDR2 from the germline V gene are LGHNA and YSLEER. V lost 3 bases to trimming and J lost 5 bases, with 11 bases between them. The CDR3 consists of 13 residues.

This rearrangement joins TRBV9 to TRBJ2-5; D possibly corresponds to TRBD1 (7 bases). V lost 0 bases and J 1 base, leaving 13 bases between the germline ends. CDR3 length equals 16 residues. Germline CDR1 reads SGDLS; CDR2 reads YYNGEE. The CDR3 region is CASSVEGGGGQETQYF. CDR3 nucleotide sequence: TGTGCCAGCAGCGTAGAAGGAGGGGGCGGCCAAGAGACCCAGTACTTC.

The chain couples TRBV4-1 to TRBJ2-2; 8 bases match TRBD1. V dropped 3 bases and J dropped 1; count of bases not matched to a gene: 4. Germline V lookup: CDR1 MGHRA, CDR2 YSYEKL. The CDR3 is made up of 16 amino acids. For the CDR3, the DNA is TGCGCCAGCAGCCAGGACAGGGCCCTGAACACCGGGGAGCTGTTTTTT. Translating it yields CASSQDRALNTGELFF.

The chain carries TRBV7-8 and TRBJ1-1; D is ambiguous. The CDR3 covers 14 residues. Germline loops: CDR1 SGHVS, CDR2 FQNEAQ. The V and J ends lost 2 bases and 4 bases respectively, with 11 bases between them. As DNA, the CDR3 is TGTGCCAGCAGCTTATTCGGGGATACCACTGAAGCTTTCTTT. Translation: CASSLFGDTTEAFF.